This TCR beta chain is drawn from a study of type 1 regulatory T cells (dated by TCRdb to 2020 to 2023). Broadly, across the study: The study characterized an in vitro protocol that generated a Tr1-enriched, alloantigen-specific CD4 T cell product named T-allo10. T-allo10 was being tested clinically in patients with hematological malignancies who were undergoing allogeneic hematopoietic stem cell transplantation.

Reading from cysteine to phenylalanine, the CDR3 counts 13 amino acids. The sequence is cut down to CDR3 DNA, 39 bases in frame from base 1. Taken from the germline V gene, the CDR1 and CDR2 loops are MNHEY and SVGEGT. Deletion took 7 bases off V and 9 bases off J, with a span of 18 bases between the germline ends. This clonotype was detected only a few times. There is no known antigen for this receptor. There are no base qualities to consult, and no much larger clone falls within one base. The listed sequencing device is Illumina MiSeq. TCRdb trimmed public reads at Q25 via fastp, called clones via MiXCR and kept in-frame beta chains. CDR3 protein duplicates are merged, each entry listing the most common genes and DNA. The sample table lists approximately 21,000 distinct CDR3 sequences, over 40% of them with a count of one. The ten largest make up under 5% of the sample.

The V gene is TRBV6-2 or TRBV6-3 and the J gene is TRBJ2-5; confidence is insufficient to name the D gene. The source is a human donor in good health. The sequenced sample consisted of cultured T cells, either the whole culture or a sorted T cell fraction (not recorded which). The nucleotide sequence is TGTGCCAGCATTGCCGTCCTGGGCCGGCCCCAGTACTTC. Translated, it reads CASIAVLGRPQYF.